This entry features one T cell receptor (beta chain) sequence. The antigen it binds to is not known. No much larger clone exists at a distance of one base, and base qualities are not known. Preparation of the library involved the immunoSEQ multiplex PCR assay. To provide template for TCR sequencing, every sample had RNA extracted and reverse transcribed into cDNA. First-strand cDNA was synthesized with SuperScript III using a 2:1 mix of oligo-dT and random hexamers. A synthetic immune receptor repertoire was used to measure amplification bias, and any remaining bias was corrected computationally. As for the authors' bioinformatics: Raw reads were preprocessed for error removal, and CDR3 was defined according to IMGT conventions as running from the conserved cysteine to phenylalanine. Clonality was computed by normalizing Shannon entropy by log2 of the number of productive unique TCRs and subtracting the result from 1. Whether each scalp clone was CD4 or CD8 was inferred by checking scalp TCRbeta sequences against the CD4 and CD8 repertoires from sorted blood. In TCRdb, the immuneACCESS table is reduced to in-frame sequences with V and J assigned. These tables do not hold every clone; where another copy was compared, an unresolved V gene accounts for under half, and the others remain unexplained. V and J calls and clone size are given by that table; D and trimming were obtained from the DNA. In this sample the table shows 150,000 to 250,000 clones, roughly three fifths of which occur a single time. The top ten clones comprise over 3% of the sample.

This entry belongs to a study of CD8+ T cells in alopecia areata (dated by TCRdb to the late 2010s). As for the study more broadly: Treated patients were enrolled in an open-label pilot trial of oral tofacitinib at 5 to 10 mg twice daily for moderate-to-severe alopecia areata. Patients stayed on tofacitinib for 6 to 18 months and then had 6 months of follow-up off drug so that delayed response and recurrence could be assessed. Disease severity in treated patients was measured with the SALT score, which quantifies the percentage of affected scalp surface area. To study T cell clonal expansion in alopecia areata, the researchers applied high-throughput TCRbeta sequencing to both the C3H/HeJ mouse model and human patients. Human TCRbeta sequencing covered scalp tissue and sorted CD4+ and CD8+ peripheral blood T cells from patchy and totalis/universalis alopecia areata patients and healthy controls. Biopsies were taken from tofacitinib-treated patients at baseline and again at 4 and 24 weeks into treatment, and several of those patients also had a later scalp biopsy. Clonality in the scalp was compared among normal scalp (n=4), patchy alopecia areata scalp (n=8), and alopecia totalis/universalis scalp (n=8). RNA came from the PAXgene miRNA kit for fixed scalp, the miRNeasy kit for PBMCs, and the RNeasy kit for mouse skin. Amplification of TCRbeta CDR3 regions was done by immunoSEQ multiplex PCR using 35 Vbeta forward primers and 13 Jbeta reverse primers.

Reading the label with the study, this specimen's time point is: around 29 days on oral tofacitinib. Read against the paper, the sample's treatment or condition label means: oral pan-JAK inhibitor, 5-10 mg twice daily. Peripheral blood and lesional scalp punch biopsies were obtained from patients with alopecia areata. PBMCs were separated by density centrifugation and stained for CD3, CD4 and CD8, after which CD4+ and CD8+ T cells were sorted on a FACSAria. Ends trimmed: V by 6 bases, J by 5 bases; bases unmatched to a gene: 11. The CDR3 holds 15 amino acids from the cysteine to the phenylalanine. The sequence is cut down to CDR3 DNA, 45 bases in frame from base 1. Looking up the germline V gene yields CDR1 MNHEY and CDR2 SVGAGI. Study-wide conclusions, independent of this receptor: Compared with normal scalp, lesional scalp had higher clonality and more expanded CD8+ clones, particularly in alopecia totalis/universalis, a pattern that suggests antigenic drive. Many expanded lesional clones were found to persist in scalp and blood during tofacitinib treatment, and relapse after treatment cessation may be partly explained by this persistence. Shared TCR sequences between patients were less evident than in mice, which may be partly attributable to HLA diversity in the patient population. The treated cohort was small, with a single nonresponder, so links between baseline CD8+ expansion and response need larger studies. Tofacitinib significantly decreased scalp clonality and the number of expanded CD8+ clones among the top 100 scalp clones. Unlike mouse skin, where gammadelta T cells dominate, normal human skin contains resident alphabeta T cells that get sequenced too, which complicates analysis of the scalp TCR repertoire.

The chain joins TRBV6-5 to TRBJ2-7, and 9 bases in between align with TRBD1. The TCR originated in a human donor with alopecia areata. The starting material was CD4+ T cells sorted from blood, obtained at week 4, from a patient treated with tofacitinib. The DNA sequence reads TGTGCCAGCAGCTTGAAACAGGGGGCTTTCAACGAGCAGTACTTC. Its product reads: CASSLKQGAFNEQYF.